This TCR beta chain was identified during a study of regulatory T cells in long-lasting Graves disease. Study-level results: Favored gene segments in persistent disease were TRBV28, TRBJ1-2 and TRBJ2-5.

As to this clonotype: No antigen is known for it.

Looked up from germline, CDR1 is SQVTM and CDR2 is ANQGSEA. This CDR3 comprises 10 residues. CDR3-region Arm-PCR and iRepertoire HTBI primers produced the TCR beta libraries. From the multiplex PCR reads, TCRdb called clonotypes with MiXCR, one entry per CDR3 protein. The sample contains approximately 400,000 distinct CDR3 sequences, about 15% of which appear only once. Time point defined: newly diagnosed GD, antithyroid drugs for less than 3 months. PBMC RNA served as the TCR library source. The same data also contributed to another study, on T cells in Graves' hyperthyroidism and ophthalmopathy. As that study records: Not enrolled were patients with uncontrolled infection, other autoimmune disease, pregnancy or lactation. A set of HTBI primers served as the primers for a first-round RT-PCR of the TCR CDR3.

The receptor was derived from a woman in her twenties or thirties with Graves disease. This chain joins TRBV29-1 and TRBJ1-1; tentatively, D is TRBD1 (5 bases). The sequencing used peripheral blood mononuclear cells (PBMCs), collected at new diagnosis, from a patient treated with antithyroid drugs. This CDR3 is CTDGAPGAFF. The DNA of the CDR3 is TGCACCGACGGGGCCCCGGGGGCTTTCTTT.